The T cell receptor (beta chain) under discussion was sequenced for a study of blood T cell repertoires in COVID-19 (dated by TCRdb to 2018 to 2021). Regarding the complete study: Samples from collaborators originated in the United States, Italy and Spain and spanned both the acute and convalescent phases of COVID-19. The prospective study material was composed of cDNA or gDNA derived from T cells, B-cell-depleted T cells, or PBMCs. The dataset comprised deeply sampled blood TCRbeta repertoires from subjects exposed to, actively infected with, or recovered from COVID-19. The repertoires were made available in a free public database intended to serve as a resource for research on the immune response to SARS-CoV-2. Samples came from the ongoing ImmuneRACE study (first 160 participants) plus 1,254 subjects from 6 global collaborators. Sample metadata almost always included a de-identified subject ID, COVID-19 status, age in years and sex. HLA class I and class II types, where available, came from metadata supplied by the sample provider rather than from assay-based typing. What the research found in general, with its limitations: The quantity of clinical and demographic metadata differed by source and by participant and was supplied without curation.

Each collaborating institution followed its own protocols to collect whole blood in K2EDTA tubes. For TCRbeta analysis, collaborator samples were shipped as frozen whole blood, as isolated PBMCs, or as DNA extracted from either sample type. V is cut by 0 bases and J by 13 bases, and the space between the germline ends is 8 bases. Taken from cysteine to phenylalanine, the CDR3 has 12 residues. Only the CDR3 portion is preserved as DNA: 36 bases, with reading frame beginning at the first base. CDR1 SGHNT and CDR2 YYREEE are derived from the germline V gene (reference sequence). The immunoSEQ Assay, a bias-controlled multiplex PCR, was used to amplify TCRbeta CDR3 regions from genomic DNA. In the paper's pipeline: The number of nucleated cells in each sample was estimated by amplification of reference gene primers within the assay. To quantify the absolute abundance of each unique TCRbeta CDR3 rearrangement, sequence reads were collapsed and filtered. For each sample, productive Simpson clonality was calculated by taking the square root of Simpson's diversity index across productive rearrangements. Imported from immuneACCESS, the table was reduced by TCRdb to in-frame sequences with V and J called. These copies leave out some clones; in studies compared against another copy, an unresolved V gene accounts for under half, and the cause of the remainder is not known. The V and J calls and the clone size are those of that table, but D and trimming were determined from the DNA. The table for this sample lists more than 25,000 clones; approximately 85% of them were counted only once. The ten largest account for approximately 6.3% of the sample.

A remark on this clone: Its recognized antigen is unknown. It has no much larger one-base neighbor in the sample; base qualities were not kept.

Material: peripheral blood. The rearrangement combines TRBV5-4 with TRBJ1-6, with an unclear D gene assignment. This receptor was identified in a man in his sixties with active COVID-19. The DNA sequence is given as TGTGCCAGCAGCTTGGCAGGAGGTCCCCTCCACTTT. Its product reads: CASSLAGGPLHF.